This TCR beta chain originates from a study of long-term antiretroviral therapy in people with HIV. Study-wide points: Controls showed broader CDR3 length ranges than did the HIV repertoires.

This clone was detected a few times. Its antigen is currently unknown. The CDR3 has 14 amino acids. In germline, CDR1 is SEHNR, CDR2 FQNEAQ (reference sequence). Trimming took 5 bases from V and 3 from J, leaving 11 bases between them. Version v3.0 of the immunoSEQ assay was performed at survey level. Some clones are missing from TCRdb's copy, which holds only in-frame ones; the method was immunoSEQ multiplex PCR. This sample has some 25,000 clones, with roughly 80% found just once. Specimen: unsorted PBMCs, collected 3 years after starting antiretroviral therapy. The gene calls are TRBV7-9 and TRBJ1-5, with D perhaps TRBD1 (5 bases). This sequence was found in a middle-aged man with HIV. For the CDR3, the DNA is TGTGCCAGCAGCCGAGGGGTAATCAATCAGCCCCAGCATTTT. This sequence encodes CASSRGVINQPQHF.